The TCR beta chain described here comes from a study of Ad26.COV2.S vaccination and SARS-CoV-2 variants. This sample's treatment: 15 to 20 received Ad26.COV2.S at low or high dose, single or two shots; five or six received placebo; per-sample allocation not given. Repertoires come from day 63 after the first vaccine or placebo injection. Assay used: immunoSEQ multiplex PCR; TCRdb lists only in-frame clones, some missing. This sample has approximately 400,000 clones; around 83% occur once, and the top ten carry about 3.3%. Findings and limits, study-wide: For non-spike TCRs, breadth in vaccine recipients resembled that in placebo recipients.

On this clone itself: The antigen remains undetermined.

Trimming left V 0 bases short and J 6 bases short, with 15 bases between. The CDR3 covers 15 residues. The germline V gene has CDR1 SGDLS and CDR2 YYNGEE. The specimen comprised peripheral blood, sampled in a trial of Ad26.COV2.S vaccine versus placebo. The V and J genes are TRBV9 and TRBJ1-1; D possibly corresponds to TRBD1 (5 bases). This clonotype was obtained from a person aged 18-65 years who received the Ad26.COV2.S COVID-19 vaccine or a placebo. The chain's CDR3 is CASSVGEGVSAEAFF. The CDR3, as DNA: TGTGCCAGCAGCGTAGGGGAAGGGGTCTCCGCTGAAGCTTTCTTT.